These 18 T cell receptor beta chains were sequenced from one sample in a study of identical twins. TCRdb reprocessed the 5' RACE reads via MiXCR and lists one record per CDR3 protein. The sample contains approximately 470,000 distinct CDR3 sequences, 11% to 15% of which appear only once. This sample also appeared in a second study, on yellow fever vaccine responses in identical twins.

Source material: CD4+ T cells sorted from blood. The source of these receptors is a young woman in good health.

In this sample, this clonotype turned up a few times. The rearrangement links TRBV12-3 or TRBV12-4 to TRBJ2-7, with 10 bases identical to TRBD2. V lost 6 bases, J lost 0 bases, and 8 bases stayed unmatched. The CDR3 loop spans 16 amino acids. The CDR3: CASSPFLAGGSYEQYF. CDR3 coding DNA: TGTGCCAGCAGCCCCTTCTTAGCGGGAGGCTCCTACGAGCAGTACTTC.

This clonotype was counted between two and nine times. V gene TRBV7-2 combines with J gene TRBJ2-7; 8 positions agree with TRBD1. The length of the CDR3 is 12 residues. The germline gives CDR1 SGHTA, CDR2 FQGNSA. Trimming cost V 5 bases and J 13 bases; bases outside gene matches: 10. The CDR3 here is CASSRPQGGRYF. CDR3 bases: TGTGCCAGCAGCCGACCACAGGGGGGAAGATACTTC.

CDR3 loop: CSARDQGAGELFF. In DNA form, the CDR3 reads TGCAGTGCTAGAGATCAGGGTGCCGGGGAGCTGTTTTTT. The chain uses TRBV20-1 and TRBJ2-2; a possible D gene is TRBD1 (5 bases). From germline, CDR1 is DFQATT and CDR2 SNEGSKA (reference sequence). The CDR3 length is 13 residues. The V end lost 0 bases, the J end lost 6 bases, and 8 bases lay between the germline ends.

V and J are TRBV18 and TRBJ2-5; TRBD1 matches at 10 bases. Germline CDR1 is KGHSH and CDR2 is LQKENI. The CDR3 loop spans 15 amino acids. With 4 bases clipped from V and 1 base from J, the junction kept 3 bases outside the gene matches. CDR3 in DNA: TGTGCCAGCTCACTCGGGACAGGGGCCCAAGAGACCCAGTACTTC. It translates to CASSLGTGAQETQYF. Full variable domain (rest looked up from reference TRBV18 and TRBJ2-5): NAGVMQNPRHLVRRRGQEARLRCSPMKGHSHVYWYRQLPEEGLKFMVYLQKENIIDESGMPKERFSAEFPKEGPSILRIQQVVRGDSAAYFCASSLGTGAQETQYFGPGTRLLVL.

At least ten counts were recorded for this clonotype. The V and J genes are TRBV7-9 and TRBJ2-1, with 10 nucleotides matching TRBD2. Trimming at V came to 5 bases and at J to 5 bases, leaving 6 bases not matched to a gene. Germline values: CDR1 SEHNR, CDR2 FQNEAQ (reference sequence). CDR3 size: 15 residues. CDR3 region: CASSRGLAENNEQFF. CDR3 sequence (DNA): TGTGCCAGCAGCCGAGGACTAGCGGAAAACAATGAGCAGTTCTTC.

This clonotype turned up a few times. The V gene is TRBV15, the J gene TRBJ2-7, with a tentative D call TRBD2 (5 bases). CDR1 and CDR2 (germline): LNHNV, YYDKDF (reference sequence). This CDR3 contains 14 residues. The ends were cut back, 0 bases at V and 3 bases at J, with 9 bases in the middle. The CDR3, as DNA: TGTGCCACCAGCAGAGATCCGGGGAGCTACGAGCAGTACTTC. It translates to CATSRDPGSYEQYF.

This clonotype was recorded a few times. CDR3 bases: TGTGCCAGCAGCAATCCGGGATCACAAGAGACCCAGTACTTC. Its protein product is CASSNPGSQETQYF. The genes are TRBV5-4 and TRBJ2-5; tentatively, D is TRBD2 (5 bases). V lost 4 bases, J lost 2 bases, and 12 bases lay in between. The CDR3 length is 14 residues. The V gene's germline CDR1 is SGHNT and CDR2 YYREEE (reference sequence). The full variable domain, completed using reference TRBV5-4 and TRBJ2-5, is ETGVTQSPTHLIKTRGQQVTLRCSSQSGHNTVSWYQQALGQGPQFIFQYYREEENGRGNFPPRFSGLQFPNYSSELNVNALELDDSALYLCASSNPGSQETQYFGPGTRLLVL.

The chain uses TRBV28 and TRBJ2-2; D is undetermined. Trimming removed 8 bases at V and 8 bases at J, with 12 bases between. CDR1 and CDR2 (germline): MDHEN, SYDVKM. The CDR3 runs 12 residues. CDR3 sequence reads: CASGASKGELFF. CDR3 DNA sequence: TGTGCCAGCGGTGCCTCGAAGGGGGAGCTGTTTTTT.

This clonotype came up a few times. V usage is TRBV14 and J usage is TRBJ2-1; 9 bases align to TRBD2. CDR3 length: 16 residues. V was clipped by 2 bases and J by 5 bases; unmatched bases: 7. CDR1 and CDR2 from the germline V gene are SGHDN and FVKESK. The CDR3 here is CASSQLGLAGDNEQFF. DNA for the CDR3: TGTGCCAGCAGCCAATTGGGACTAGCAGGGGACAATGAGCAGTTCTTC.

This clonotype showed up just a few times. The chain has TRBV12-3 or TRBV12-4 and TRBJ1-5; TRBD1 agrees at 7 bases. The CDR3 length is 15 residues. The ends lost 4 bases at V and 4 bases at J; junction bases unmatched: 7. DNA of the CDR3: TGTGCCAGCAGTTCCGGACAGGTGTATAATCAGCCCCAGCATTTT. Its protein is CASSSGQVYNQPQHF.

The chain links TRBV3-1 to TRBJ1-2; D is unresolved. Germline loops: CDR1 LGHDT, CDR2 YNNKEL (reference sequence). Trimming stripped 4 bases from V and 8 bases from J, with 8 bases between. This CDR3 has 11 residues. The CDR3 bases are TGTGCCAGCAGCCCTCGCCAGGGCTACACCTTC. Translating gives CASSPRQGYTF.

This clonotype has at least ten counts. Here the CDR3 reads CASSLGTGTAKLFF. As DNA, the CDR3 is TGCGCCAGCAGCTTGGGGACCGGGACAGCGAAACTGTTTTTT. The chain links TRBV5-1 to TRBJ1-4; 7 bases match TRBD1. CDR1 and CDR2 from the germline V gene are SGHRS and YFSETQ. CDR3 length: 14 amino acids. V shed 0 bases and J 11 bases; nucleotides not matched to a gene: 7.

Only a few counts were recorded for this clonotype. The V and J genes are TRBV11-2 and TRBJ2-1, with D unclear. The CDR3 extends over 13 amino acids. V lost 4 bases and J lost 7, with 11 bases in between. Germline CDR1 is SGHAT and CDR2 is FQNNGV. CDR3 in DNA: TGTGCCAGCAGCTCCGTTGTTGTGAATGAGCAGTTCTTC. Translating gives CASSSVVVNEQFF. Full variable domain (remainder filled in from reference TRBV11-2 and TRBJ2-1): EAGVAQSPRYKIIEKRQSVAFWCNPISGHATLYWYQQILGQGPKLLIQFQNNGVVDDSQLPKDRFSAERLKGVDSTLKIQPAKLEDSAVYLCASSSVVVNEQFFGPGTRLTVL.

The chain uses TRBV6-2 or TRBV6-3 and TRBJ2-3; no clear D. V was shortened by 1 base and J by 9 bases, with 14 bases between the two germline ends. This CDR3 spans 14 amino acids. In germline, CDR1 is MNHEY, CDR2 SVGEGT. Written as DNA, the CDR3 is TGTGCCAGCAGTTACTTTTCAGGTTCTGGGACGCAGTATTTT. It translates to CASSYFSGSGTQYF.

The chain combines TRBV7-9 with TRBJ2-1; TRBD2 matches at 7 bases. The CDR3 runs to 17 residues. Germline lookup yields CDR1 SEHNR and CDR2 FQNEAQ (reference sequence). J gave up 8 bases and V 3 bases, and 16 bases lay outside the gene matches. Here the CDR3 DNA reads TGTGCCAGCAGCTTCGAGGCGGGGTGGACTAGAGGCGATGAGCAGTTCTTC. It yields the protein CASSFEAGWTRGDEQFF. Using reference TRBV7-9 and TRBJ2-1 for the parts outside the CDR3, the full variable domain is DTGVSQNPRHKITKRGQNVTFRCDPISEHNRLYWYRQTLGQGPEFLTYFQNEAQLEKSRLLSDRFSAERPKGSFSTLEIQRTEQGDSAMYLCASSFEAGWTRGDEQFFGPGTRLTVL.

The rearrangement joins TRBV20-1 to TRBJ2-4; TRBD1 matches 7 bases. The V segment lost 3 bases and the J segment 3 bases; nucleotides outside the gene matches: 5. The V gene's germline CDR1 is DFQATT and CDR2 SNEGSKA (reference sequence). The CDR3 consists of 14 residues. The CDR3 here is CSASSHRGKNIQYF. The CDR3 bases are TGCAGTGCTAGCTCTCACAGGGGCAAAAACATTCAGTACTTC.

Turning to this clonotype: A junction boundary mismatches the germline segment, possibly from a read error. This chain uses TRBV4-3 with TRBJ2-5, with a tentative D call TRBD1 (5 bases). The CDR3 consists of 16 residues. Germline CDR1 is LGHNA and CDR2 is YSLEER. The CDR3: CVSSQGSGSNQETQYF. The CDR3 DNA follows: TGCGTCAGCAGCCAAGGGTCAGGGTCGAACCAAGAGACCCAGTACTTC.

This clonotype was detected a few times. V gene TRBV15 combines with J gene TRBJ2-3; 8 nucleotides match TRBD1. This CDR3 has 14 amino acids. V lost 2 bases and J lost 6; bases outside the gene matches: 4. In germline, CDR1 is LNHNV, CDR2 YYDKDF (reference sequence). The CDR3 coding sequence is TGTGCCACCAGCAGAAGGACAGGGCCCGATACGCAGTATTTT. Translating it yields CATSRRTGPDTQYF.